The next 13 T cell receptor beta chains were all read from a single sample in a study of blood T cells in healthy people across ages. For the second PCR, which ran for roughly 7 to 11 cycles, a sample-barcoded 5' primer and a J-beta primer mix were used. TCRdb called the 5' RACE reads again in MiXCR, with one record for every CDR3 protein. The sample contains about 800,000 distinct CDR3 sequences, 20% to 30% of which appear only once. The data were also submitted as part of a second study, on T cells of mothers and their children.

The sample taken for sequencing was blood. These receptors were collected from a boy younger than 18 in good health.

The chain is built from TRBV10-3 and TRBJ1-1, with 7 bases lining up with TRBD1. This CDR3 comprises 14 residues. CDR1 ENHRY and CDR2 SYGVKD come from the germline V gene. The J segment lost 0 bases and the V segment lost 6 bases, leaving 4 bases of the junction unmatched. DNA of the CDR3: TGTGCCATCAGCCCGGGACAGATGAACACTGAAGCTTTCTTT. This codes for CAISPGQMNTEAFF.

The V and J genes are TRBV29-1 and TRBJ2-7; TRBD1 agrees at 7 bases. Trimming cost V 3 bases and J 5 bases; bases outside gene matches: 10. The CDR3 contains 14 residues. Germline loops: CDR1 SQVTM, CDR2 ANQGSEA. CDR3: CSVDGLQGSDEQYF. DNA of the CDR3: TGCAGCGTTGATGGCCTACAGGGGTCCGACGAGCAGTACTTC.

This clonotype was seen only a few times. The chain couples TRBV7-2 to TRBJ1-3; weak D call: TRBD1 (6 bases). The CDR3 contains 16 residues. Trimming took off 2 bases at V and 3 bases at J, with 14 bases between the two ends. Germline CDR1 reads SGHTA; CDR2 reads FQGNSA. CDR3 protein: CASSLIGGPGGNTIYF. The CDR3 nucleotides read TGTGCCAGCAGCTTAATTGGGGGCCCGGGTGGAAACACCATATATTTT.

The V and J genes are TRBV5-1 and TRBJ2-1, with D perhaps assigned TRBD1 or TRBD2 (6 bases each). Deletions cut 2 bases from V and 4 bases from J, with 13 bases between. This CDR3 is built from 15 residues. Germline loops: CDR1 SGHRS, CDR2 YFSETQ. The CDR3 loop reads CASSFARGPYNEQFF. The CDR3 DNA sequence: TGCGCCAGCAGCTTCGCTCGGGGGCCTTACAATGAGCAGTTCTTC.

This clonotype occurred once. The CDR3 region has the DNA TGTGCCAGCAGCTTGCAGGGATTCTTGAACACTGAAGCTTTCTTT. It specifies CASSLQGFLNTEAFF. The chain combines TRBV7-2 with TRBJ1-1, with D possibly TRBD1 on 5 matching bases. Germline CDR1 is SGHTA and CDR2 is FQGNSA. Between the trimmed V and J ends, which lost 3 bases and 0 bases, there was a span of 11 bases. CDR3 size: 15 residues.

The gene calls are TRBV12-3 or TRBV12-4 and TRBJ2-7; TRBD2 agrees at 13 bases. Unmatched junction bases numbered 6, after V lost 5 bases and J lost 2 bases. This CDR3 has 16 residues. The CDR3 loop is CASSATSGGATYEQYF. The DNA for the CDR3 is TGTGCCAGCAGTGCTACTAGCGGGGGGGCTACCTACGAGCAGTACTTC.

This clonotype was seen more than once but under ten times. The chain recombines TRBV11-2 with TRBJ2-3, with D uncertain. Germline V lookup: CDR1 SGHAT, CDR2 FQNNGV. This CDR3 is built from 16 residues. V was pared by 3 bases and J by 0 bases, with 13 bases between. CDR3 coding DNA: TGTGCCAGCAGCTTTGGTGTCGGATCTAGCACAGATACGCAGTATTTT. Protein sequence: CASSFGVGSSTDTQYF.

A few counts support this clonotype. The chain carries TRBV6-2 or TRBV6-3 and TRBJ1-2; TRBD1 aligns across 7 bases. Trimming cost V 1 base and J 8 bases; bases outside gene matches: 7. CDR1 MNHEY and CDR2 SVGEGT come from the germline V gene. The CDR3 length is 14 residues. The CDR3 region has the DNA TGTGCCAGCAGTTACTTGGCAGGGGGAGACGGCTACACCTTC. This encodes CASSYLAGGDGYTF.

The CDR3 spells CASKVGVEQYF. The CDR3 DNA sequence: TGTGCCAGCAAAGTGGGGGTCGAGCAGTACTTC. The chain recombines TRBV7-3 with TRBJ2-7; D is tentatively TRBD1 or TRBD2 (5 bases each). The CDR3 is 11 residues long. Trimming pared 7 bases from V and 6 bases from J, leaving 10 bases between. The germline V gene has CDR1 SGHTA and CDR2 FQGTGA.

This clonotype was counted between two and nine times. The chain is built from TRBV6-5 and TRBJ2-7; D is possibly TRBD1 or TRBD2 (5 bases each). Germline loops: CDR1 MNHEY, CDR2 SVGAGI. V was pared by 10 bases and J by 1 base, with 14 bases between. CDR3 length: 13 amino acids. The CDR3 DNA reads as TGTGCCACCACGGGACCCTCTTCCTACGAGCAGTACTTC. Translation gives CATTGPSSYEQYF.

This chain links TRBV12-3 or TRBV12-4 with TRBJ2-3; D possibly corresponds to TRBD1 (5 bases). The CDR3 covers 15 residues. Trimming pared 1 base from V and 5 bases from J, leaving 13 bases between. The CDR3 region is CASSLGGHPKDTQYF. CDR3 nucleotides: TGTGCCAGCAGTTTAGGAGGACACCCGAAAGATACGCAGTATTTT.

This chain connects TRBV10-3 to TRBJ2-7, with D perhaps TRBD2 (6 bases). V dropped 0 bases and J dropped 0 bases, with 12 bases sitting between them. Germline V CDR1 and CDR2: ENHRY, SYGVKD. The CDR3 has 16 amino acids. Here the CDR3 DNA reads TGTGCCATCAGTGAGTCCACGGGACTCCGCTCCTACGAGCAGTACTTC. Protein product: CAISESTGLRSYEQYF.

The chain links TRBV7-3 to TRBJ1-1; D may be TRBD1 (5 bases). CDR3 size: 14 residues. Trimming removed 2 bases from V and 5 bases from J, with 12 bases in between. Germline CDR1 is SGHTA and CDR2 is FQGTGA. The CDR3 sequence is CASSLSPGLTEAFF. The CDR3 DNA follows: TGTGCCAGCAGCTTATCCCCGGGACTGACTGAAGCTTTCTTT.